This TCR beta chain appears in the sequencing data of a study of tumor-infiltrating lymphocytes in primary liver carcinoma. Study overall: The patients included men and women who were aged 30 to 69 years. The study obtained roughly 3.5 to 7.13 million productive TCRbeta reads per sample, similar across tissue types.

The authors made TCR beta cDNA from about 500 ng total RNA with a constant-region primer. Three rounds of nested multiplex PCR with slightly modified ARM-PCR produced TCR beta libraries. TRBV1-TRBV30 forward primers paired with a C-beta reverse primer drove the first two PCR rounds, roughly 10 cycles each. A single record per CDR3 protein comes from TCRdb applying MiXCR to the multiplex PCR reads. The sample records 100,000 to 150,000 distinct CDR3 sequences, approximately 64% being singletons. Co-extracting RNA and DNA was done with roughly 18-32 mg of unsorted bulk tissue as input. Tumor regions sampled: superior, inferior, left, right poles, and centre. Whole-study results and caveats: Compared with tumor region pairs, tumor-adjacent and tumor-blood pairs overlapped less.

The CDR3 spans 15 residues. Worth noting for this clonotype: What it binds is unknown. At one end, the junction sequence differs from germline, possibly due to a read error.

The sequenced material came from liver tumor tissue from sampling region 3. Sample subset: tumor region T3, left-lateral pole. This sequence originates from a woman aged 55-69 years with primary liver carcinoma and hepatitis B virus infection. The chain carries TRBV12-3 or TRBV12-4 and TRBJ1-1; no reliable D call. CDR3 DNA sequence: TGTGCCACCAGTTCCCCCCAGGCGAGGAACACTGAAGCTTTCTTT. Translation: CATSSPQARNTEAFF.